The subject of this entry is one T cell receptor (beta chain). The data stem from a study of T cell changes during pregnancy in multiple sclerosis. The method was immunoSEQ multiplex PCR; TCRdb's version includes in-frame clones alone and lacks a portion of them. The table includes 20,000 or so clones, 70% to 90% detected once. CDR1 SGHTA and CDR2 FQGNSA come from the germline V gene. V lost 1 base and J lost 4, with 18 bases in between. This CDR3 region has 17 residues. The sequencing here drew on CD8+ T cells from peripheral blood mononuclear cells, taken in the third trimester of pregnancy. This receptor was obtained from a female donor in good health, enrolled as a control in a pregnancy study. The genes are TRBV7-2 and TRBJ2-3, with D tentatively TRBD1 (7 bases). The CDR3 DNA follows: TGTGCCAGCAGCTTAGAGGGGGCGACTAGTTACGCAGATACGCAGTATTTT. It codes for CASSLEGATSYADTQYF.